The entry below describes one TCR beta chain. Its target is unknown. The sample belongs to a study of CD8+CD57+ T cells in acquired aplastic anemia. Study at large: An average of about 3.2 ug of DNA was obtained from sorted CD4+ and CD8+ cells. Study observations and caveats: Patients and controls shared approximately 28 CD8+ CDR3 sequences.

Those patients picked for sequencing had displayed CD8+CD57+ cell expansion on flow cytometry. All patients had severe acquired aplastic anemia. The study sampled blood from patients who had received no therapy. The template used for profiling TCR beta VDJ and CDR3 was genomic DNA. TCRdb re-derived calls from the reads in MiXCR, one entry per CDR3 protein. The sample lists more than 200,000 distinct CDR3 sequences; roughly 53% were seen once. Sequencing was performed on sorted CD4+, CD8+, or CD8+CD57+ T cells (not recorded which) from PBMCs. This clonotype was sampled from a human donor with aplastic anemia.

In DNA form, the CDR3 reads TGCAGTGCTAGAGATCGAGGGGACAATTCACCCCTCCACTTT. The encoded protein is CSARDRGDNSPLHF. This chain links TRBV20-1 with TRBJ1-6, with a weak D call TRBD1 (5 bases). This CDR3 spans 14 amino acids. V gave up 0 bases and J gave up 7 bases, with 10 bases separating them. Germline assignment: CDR1 DFQATT and CDR2 SNEGSKA (reference sequence).